This entry is about one TCR beta chain. Source study methods: The authors estimated nucleated cell counts from reference gene primer amplification. Clones were read by immunoSEQ multiplex PCR, and TCRdb kept only the in-frame ones, dropping some. The V and J calls and clone size are taken from that table; D and trimming were inferred from the DNA. The data show 60,000 to 85,000 clones, with about 74% seen just once and just over 2.5% held by the top ten. Germline V gene data show CDR1 as SNHLY and CDR2 as FYNNEI. Trimming took 7 bases from V and 7 from J; bases not matched to a gene: 8. CDR3 length: 14 amino acids. This sample stems from a study of blood T cell repertoires in COVID-19. About the study: Italy, Spain and the United States were the sources of the convalescent and acute COVID-19 samples. T cells, B-cell-depleted T cells, or PBMCs supplied cDNA or gDNA.

Sequencing input: peripheral blood. The sequence was obtained from a human donor with acute or convalescent COVID-19. The donor label of this sample is uncertain. The V and J genes are TRBV2 and TRBJ1-4; 8 nucleotides match TRBD1. The CDR3 bases are TGTGCCAGCACCCAGGACAGGGCCCTTGAAAAACTGTTTTTT. As protein: CASTQDRALEKLFF.